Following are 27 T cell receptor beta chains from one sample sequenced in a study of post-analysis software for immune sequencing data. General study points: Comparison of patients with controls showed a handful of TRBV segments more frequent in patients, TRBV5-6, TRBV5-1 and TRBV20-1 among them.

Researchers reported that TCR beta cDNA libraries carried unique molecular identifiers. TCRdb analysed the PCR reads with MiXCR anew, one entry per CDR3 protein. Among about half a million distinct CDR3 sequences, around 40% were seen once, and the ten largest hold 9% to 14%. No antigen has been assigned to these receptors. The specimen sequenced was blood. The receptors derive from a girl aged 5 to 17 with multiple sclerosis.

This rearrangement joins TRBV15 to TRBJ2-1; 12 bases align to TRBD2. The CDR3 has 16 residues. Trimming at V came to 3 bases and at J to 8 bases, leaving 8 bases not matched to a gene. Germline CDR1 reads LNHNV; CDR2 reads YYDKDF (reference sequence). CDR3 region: CATSSTTSGSFYEQFF. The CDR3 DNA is TGTGCCACCAGCAGTACGACTAGCGGGAGTTTCTATGAGCAGTTCTTC.

CDR3 residues: CASSLVGTTRETQYF. The CDR3 DNA sequence: TGTGCCAGCAGCTTAGTGGGGACAACCCGAGAGACCCAGTACTTC. V usage is TRBV7-2 and J usage is TRBJ2-5; a weak D match, TRBD1 (6 bases). The V and J ends lost 1 base and 4 bases respectively, with 13 bases between them. Looked up from germline, CDR1 is SGHTA and CDR2 is FQGNSA. The CDR3 runs 15 residues.

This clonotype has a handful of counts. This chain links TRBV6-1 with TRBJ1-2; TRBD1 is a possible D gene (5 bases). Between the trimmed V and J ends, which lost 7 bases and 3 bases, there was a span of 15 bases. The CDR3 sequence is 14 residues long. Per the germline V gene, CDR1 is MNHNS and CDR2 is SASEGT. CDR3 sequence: CASKEGRADYGYTF. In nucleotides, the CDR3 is TGTGCCAGCAAAGAGGGCAGGGCGGACTATGGCTACACCTTC.

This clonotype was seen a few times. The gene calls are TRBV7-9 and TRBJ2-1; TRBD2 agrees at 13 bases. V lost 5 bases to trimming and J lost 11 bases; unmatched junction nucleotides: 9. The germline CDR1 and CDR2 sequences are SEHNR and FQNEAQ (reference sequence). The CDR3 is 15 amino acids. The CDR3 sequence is CASSLRTSGSIQQFF. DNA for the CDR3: TGTGCCAGCAGCCTGCGGACTAGCGGGAGTATTCAGCAGTTCTTC.

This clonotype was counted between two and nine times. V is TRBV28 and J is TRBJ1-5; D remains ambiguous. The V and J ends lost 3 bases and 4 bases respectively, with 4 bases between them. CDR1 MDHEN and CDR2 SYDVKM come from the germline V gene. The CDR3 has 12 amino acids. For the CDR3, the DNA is TGTGCCAGCAGTTTCCCGAATCAGCCCCAGCATTTT. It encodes CASSFPNQPQHF.

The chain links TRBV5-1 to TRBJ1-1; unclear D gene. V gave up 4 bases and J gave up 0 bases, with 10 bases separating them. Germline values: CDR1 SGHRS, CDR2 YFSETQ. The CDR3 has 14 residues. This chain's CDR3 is CASSPEPMNTEAFF. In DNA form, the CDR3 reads TGCGCCAGCAGCCCGGAACCTATGAACACTGAAGCTTTCTTT.

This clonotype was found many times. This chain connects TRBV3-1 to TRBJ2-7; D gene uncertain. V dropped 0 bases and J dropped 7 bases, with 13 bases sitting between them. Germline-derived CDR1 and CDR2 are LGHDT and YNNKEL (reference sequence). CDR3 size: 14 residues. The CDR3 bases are TGTGCCAGCAGCCAAGACCTGACGGATAGAGAGCAGTACTTC. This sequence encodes CASSQDLTDREQYF.

The CDR3 loop reads CASSTDRFTTEQYF. CDR3 DNA sequence: TGTGCCAGCAGCACGGACAGATTCACTACCGAGCAGTACTTC. The chain employs TRBV28 and TRBJ2-7; tentative D call: TRBD1 (6 bases). CDR1 and CDR2 from the germline V gene are MDHEN and SYDVKM. The CDR3 spans 14 residues. V was shortened by 6 bases and J by 6 bases, with 18 bases between the two germline ends.

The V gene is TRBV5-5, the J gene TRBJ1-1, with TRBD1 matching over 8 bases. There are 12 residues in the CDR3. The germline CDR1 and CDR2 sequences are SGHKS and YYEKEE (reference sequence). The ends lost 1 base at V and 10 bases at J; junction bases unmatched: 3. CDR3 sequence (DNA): TGTGCCAGCAGCTTGTTAGACAGGGGAGCTTTCTTT. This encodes CASSLLDRGAFF. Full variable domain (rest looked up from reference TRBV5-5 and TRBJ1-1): DAGVTQSPTHLIKTRGQQVTLRCSPISGHKSVSWYQQVLGQGPQFIFQYYEKEERGRGNFPDRFSARQFPNYSSELNVNALLLGDSALYLCASSLLDRGAFFGQGTRLTVV.

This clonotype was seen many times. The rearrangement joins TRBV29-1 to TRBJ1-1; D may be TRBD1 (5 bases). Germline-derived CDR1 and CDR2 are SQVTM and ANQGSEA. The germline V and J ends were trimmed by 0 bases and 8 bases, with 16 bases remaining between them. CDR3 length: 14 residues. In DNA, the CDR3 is TGCAGCGTTGAAGACGGGGGACTATCGCCCGAAGCTTTCTTT. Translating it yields CSVEDGGLSPEAFF.

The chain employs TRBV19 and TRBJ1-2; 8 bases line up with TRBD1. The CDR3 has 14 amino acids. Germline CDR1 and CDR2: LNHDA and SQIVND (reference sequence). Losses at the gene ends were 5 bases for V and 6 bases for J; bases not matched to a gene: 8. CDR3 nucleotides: TGTGCCAGTAGTCAAGACAGGGGAAGTAATGGCTACACCTTC. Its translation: CASSQDRGSNGYTF.

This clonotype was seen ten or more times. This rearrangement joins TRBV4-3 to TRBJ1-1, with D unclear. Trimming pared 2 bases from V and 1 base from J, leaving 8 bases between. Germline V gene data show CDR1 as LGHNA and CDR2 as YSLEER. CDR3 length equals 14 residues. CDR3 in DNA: TGCGCCAGCAGCCAAAGTGCGGGGAACACTGAAGCTTTCTTT. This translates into CASSQSAGNTEAFF.

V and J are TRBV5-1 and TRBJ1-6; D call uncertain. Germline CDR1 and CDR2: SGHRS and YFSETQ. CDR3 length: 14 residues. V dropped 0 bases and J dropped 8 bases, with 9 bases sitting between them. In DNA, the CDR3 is TGCGCCAGCAGCTTGGGGGGTCTGGATTCACCCCTCCACTTT. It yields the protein CASSLGGLDSPLHF. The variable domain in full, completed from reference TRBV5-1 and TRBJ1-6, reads KAGVTQTPRYLIKTRGQQVTLSCSPISGHRSVSWYQQTPGQGLQFLFEYFSETQRNKGNFPGRFSGRQFSNSRSEMNVSTLELGDSALYLCASSLGGLDSPLHFGNGTRLTVT.

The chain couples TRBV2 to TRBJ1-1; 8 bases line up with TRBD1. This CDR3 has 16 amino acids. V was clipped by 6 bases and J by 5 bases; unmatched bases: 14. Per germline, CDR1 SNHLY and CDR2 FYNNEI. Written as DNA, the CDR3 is TGTGCCAGCAGCCGCACTCGAGGACAGGGAAGGACTGAAGCTTTCTTT. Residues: CASSRTRGQGRTEAFF.

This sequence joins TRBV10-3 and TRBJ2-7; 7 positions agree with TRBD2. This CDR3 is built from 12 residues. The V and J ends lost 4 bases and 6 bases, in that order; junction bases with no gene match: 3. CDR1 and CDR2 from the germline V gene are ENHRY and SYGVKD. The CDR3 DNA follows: TGTGCCATCAGTGCGGGGGGAGTCGAGCAGTACTTC. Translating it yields CAISAGGVEQYF.

CDR3 DNA sequence: TGTGCCAGCAGTTCCGGGGTCTTCCTCCGCTCTGGAAACACCATATATTTT. Translating it yields CASSSGVFLRSGNTIYF. The rearrangement joins TRBV28 to TRBJ1-3; D is unresolved. CDR1 is MDHEN and CDR2 is SYDVKM in the germline V gene. V lost 4 bases, J lost 0 bases, and 16 bases lay in between. This CDR3 is built from 17 residues.

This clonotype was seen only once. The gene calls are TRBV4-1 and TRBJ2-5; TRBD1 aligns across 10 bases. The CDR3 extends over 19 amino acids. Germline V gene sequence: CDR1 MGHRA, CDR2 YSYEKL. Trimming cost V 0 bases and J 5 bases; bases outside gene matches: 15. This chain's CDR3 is CASSQERSGTGDPQETQYF. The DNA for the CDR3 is TGCGCCAGCAGCCAAGAGAGAAGCGGGACAGGGGACCCCCAGGAGACCCAGTACTTC.

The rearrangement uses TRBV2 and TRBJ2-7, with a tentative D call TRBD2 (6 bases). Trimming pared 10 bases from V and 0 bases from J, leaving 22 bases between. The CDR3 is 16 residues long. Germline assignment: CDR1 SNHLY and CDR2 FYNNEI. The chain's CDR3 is CATHRGASAVSYEQYF. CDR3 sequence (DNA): TGTGCCACCCATCGCGGCGCTAGCGCAGTCTCCTACGAGCAGTACTTC.

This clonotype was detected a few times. CDR3 in DNA: TGTGCCAGCAGCGTAGGAACGGGCACTAACTATGGCTACACCTTC. Amino acid sequence: CASSVGTGTNYGYTF. The rearrangement links TRBV9 to TRBJ1-2; D not certain. The CDR3 runs 15 residues. Per the germline V gene, CDR1 is SGDLS and CDR2 is YYNGEE. Trimming removed 0 bases from V and 0 bases from J, with 9 bases in between.

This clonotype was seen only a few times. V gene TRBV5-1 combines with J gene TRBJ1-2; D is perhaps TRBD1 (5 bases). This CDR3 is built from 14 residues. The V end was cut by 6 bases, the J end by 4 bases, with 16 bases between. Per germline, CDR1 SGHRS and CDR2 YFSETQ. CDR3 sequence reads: CASTREGVGYGYTF. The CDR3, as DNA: TGCGCCAGCACCAGGGAGGGAGTTGGCTATGGCTACACCTTC. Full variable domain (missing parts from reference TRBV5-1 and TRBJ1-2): KAGVTQTPRYLIKTRGQQVTLSCSPISGHRSVSWYQQTPGQGLQFLFEYFSETQRNKGNFPGRFSGRQFSNSRSEMNVSTLELGDSALYLCASTREGVGYGYTFGSGTRLTVV.

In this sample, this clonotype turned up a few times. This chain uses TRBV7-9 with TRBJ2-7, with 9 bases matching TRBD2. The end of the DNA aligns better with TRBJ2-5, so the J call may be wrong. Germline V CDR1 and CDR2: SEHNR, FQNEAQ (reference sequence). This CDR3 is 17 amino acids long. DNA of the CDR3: TGTGCCAGCAGCCCAAGGGTTCCTAGCGGGATGGGAGAGACCCAGTACTTC. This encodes CASSPRVPSGMGETQYF.

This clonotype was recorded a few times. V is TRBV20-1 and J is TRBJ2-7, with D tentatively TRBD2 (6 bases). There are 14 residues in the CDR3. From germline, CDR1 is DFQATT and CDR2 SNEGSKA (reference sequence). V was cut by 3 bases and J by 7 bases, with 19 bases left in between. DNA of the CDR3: TGCAGTGCTAGCACGCTACGGACGGCGGGGGAGCAGTACTTC. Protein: CSASTLRTAGEQYF.

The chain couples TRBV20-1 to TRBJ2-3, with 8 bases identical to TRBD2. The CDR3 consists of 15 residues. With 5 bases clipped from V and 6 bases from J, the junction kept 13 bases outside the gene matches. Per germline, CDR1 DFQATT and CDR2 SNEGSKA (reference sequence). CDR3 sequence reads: CSAAGTRKRSDTQYF. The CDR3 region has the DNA TGCAGTGCTGCCGGGACTAGGAAGCGTTCGGATACGCAGTATTTT.

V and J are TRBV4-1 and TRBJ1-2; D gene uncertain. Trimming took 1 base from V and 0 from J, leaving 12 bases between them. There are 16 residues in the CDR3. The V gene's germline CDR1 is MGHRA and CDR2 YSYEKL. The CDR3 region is CASSQGAATTNYGYTF. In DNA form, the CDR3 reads TGCGCCAGCAGCCAAGGTGCGGCGACAACTAACTATGGCTACACCTTC.

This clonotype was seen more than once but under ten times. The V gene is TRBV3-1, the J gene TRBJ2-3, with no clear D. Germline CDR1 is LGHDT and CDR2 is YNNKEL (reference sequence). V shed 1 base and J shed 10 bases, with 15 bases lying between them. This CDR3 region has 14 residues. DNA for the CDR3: TGTGCCAGCAGCCAAGGCCTGAGGATGAATGCGCAGTATTTT. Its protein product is CASSQGLRMNAQYF.

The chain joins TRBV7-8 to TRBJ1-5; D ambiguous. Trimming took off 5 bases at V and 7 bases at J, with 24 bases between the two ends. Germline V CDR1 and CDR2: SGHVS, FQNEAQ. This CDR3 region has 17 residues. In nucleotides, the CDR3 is TGTGCCAGCAGCCTCCCTTTACTGGGAGTTAGCGGGCAGCCCCAGCATTTT. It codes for CASSLPLLGVSGQPQHF.

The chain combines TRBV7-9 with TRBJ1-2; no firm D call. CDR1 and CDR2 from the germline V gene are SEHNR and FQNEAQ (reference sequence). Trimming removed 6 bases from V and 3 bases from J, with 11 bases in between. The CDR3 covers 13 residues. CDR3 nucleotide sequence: TGTGCCAGCAGATCGGACGGGGACTATGGCTACACCTTC. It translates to CASRSDGDYGYTF. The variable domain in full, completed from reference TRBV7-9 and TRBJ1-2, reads DTGVSQNPRHKITKRGQNVTFRCDPISEHNRLYWYRQTLGQGPEFLTYFQNEAQLEKSRLLSDRFSAERPKGSFSTLEIQRTEQGDSAMYLCASRSDGDYGYTFGSGTRLTVV.